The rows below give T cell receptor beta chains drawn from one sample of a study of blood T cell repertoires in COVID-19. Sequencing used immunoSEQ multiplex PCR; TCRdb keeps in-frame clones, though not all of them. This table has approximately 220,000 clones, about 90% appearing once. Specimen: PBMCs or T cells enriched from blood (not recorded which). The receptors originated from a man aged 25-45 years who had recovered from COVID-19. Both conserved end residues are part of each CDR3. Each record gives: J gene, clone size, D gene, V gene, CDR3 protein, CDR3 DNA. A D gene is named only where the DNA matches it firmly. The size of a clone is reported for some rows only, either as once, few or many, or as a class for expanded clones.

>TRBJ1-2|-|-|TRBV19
CAIAPGGPYYGYTF
TGTGCCATAGCCCCGGGGGGCCCCTACTATGGCTACACCTTC
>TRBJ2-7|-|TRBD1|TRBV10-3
CAISESSGTVYEQYF
TGTGCCATCAGTGAGTCCTCCGGGACAGTCTACGAGCAGTACTTC
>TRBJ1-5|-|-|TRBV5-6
CASSSLAGPQHF
TGTGCCAGCAGCTCTCTTGCGGGGCCCCAGCATTTT
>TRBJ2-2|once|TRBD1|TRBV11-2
CASSLDGGTGALNTGELFF
TGTGCCAGCAGCTTAGATGGAGGGACAGGGGCCCTAAACACCGGGGAGCTGTTTTTT
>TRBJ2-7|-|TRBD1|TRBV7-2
CASSSKPGQNYEQYF
TGTGCCAGCAGCTCAAAACCGGGACAGAACTACGAGCAGTACTTC
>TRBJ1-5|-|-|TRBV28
CASSFQGGGQPQHF
TGTGCCAGCAGTTTCCAGGGAGGGGGTCAGCCCCAGCATTTT
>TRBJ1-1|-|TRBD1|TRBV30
CAWSRDSRDEAFF
TGTGCCTGGAGCAGGGACAGCAGAGATGAAGCTTTCTTT
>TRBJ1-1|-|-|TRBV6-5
CASSYVGDWAEAFF
TGTGCCAGCAGTTACGTGGGGGACTGGGCTGAAGCTTTCTTT
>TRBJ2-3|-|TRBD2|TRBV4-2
CASSQVALAGRPPSTDTQYF
TGTGCCAGCAGCCAAGTGGCGCTAGCGGGACGCCCCCCTAGCACAGATACGCAGTATTTT
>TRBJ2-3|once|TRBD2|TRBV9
CASSATSGGTSTDTQYF
TGTGCCAGCAGCGCGACTAGCGGGGGGACTAGCACAGATACGCAGTATTTT
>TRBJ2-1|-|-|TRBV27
CASSLLQGWNEQFF
TGTGCCAGCAGTTTATTGCAGGGGTGGAATGAGCAGTTCTTC
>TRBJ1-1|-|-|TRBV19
CASSLSLRGQSTEAFF
TGTGCCAGTAGTCTCTCCTTGCGGGGGCAGAGCACTGAAGCTTTCTTT
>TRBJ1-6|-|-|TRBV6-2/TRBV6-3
CASSYYSSYNSPLHF
TGTGCCAGCAGTTACTACAGCTCCTATAATTCACCCCTCCACTTT
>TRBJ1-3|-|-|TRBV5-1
CASSLKVFPGRDGLNTIYF
TGCGCCAGCAGCTTGAAAGTCTTCCCGGGGCGGGACGGACTAAACACCATATATTTT
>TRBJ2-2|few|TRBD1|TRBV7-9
CASSRTGAGELFF
TGTGCCAGCAGTCGGACAGGGGCCGGGGAGCTGTTTTTT
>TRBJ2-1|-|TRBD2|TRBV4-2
CASSQDSGTSGNNEQFF
TGTGCCAGCAGCCAAGACTCCGGGACTAGCGGGAACAATGAGCAGTTCTTC
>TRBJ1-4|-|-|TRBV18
CASSPLSATNEKLFF
TGTGCCAGCTCACCACTGTCAGCAACTAATGAAAAACTGTTTTTT
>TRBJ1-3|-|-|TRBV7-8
CASSLEAGSIDTIYF
TGTGCCAGCAGCTTAGAAGCAGGGTCCATAGACACCATATATTTT
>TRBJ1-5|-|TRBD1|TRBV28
CASSWDSITSNQPQHF
TGTGCCAGCAGCTGGGACAGCATCACTAGCAATCAGCCCCAGCATTTT
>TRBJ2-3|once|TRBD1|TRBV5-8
CASSSDQGVGTDTQYF
TGTGCCAGCAGTTCCGACCAGGGGGTAGGCACAGATACGCAGTATTTT
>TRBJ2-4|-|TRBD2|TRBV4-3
CASSQEGLALAKNIQYF
TGCGCCAGCAGCCAAGAAGGACTAGCGTTAGCCAAAAACATTCAGTACTTC
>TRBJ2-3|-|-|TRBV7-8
CASSLGIQGTDTQYF
TGTGCCAGCAGCTTAGGGATACAGGGAACAGATACGCAGTATTTT
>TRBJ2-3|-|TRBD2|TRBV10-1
CASSDLAGGTSNTDTQYF
TGCGCCAGCAGTGATCTAGCGGGGGGAACCTCTAACACAGATACGCAGTATTTT
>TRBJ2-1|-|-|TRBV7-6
CASSFTPTGGNEQFF
TGTGCCAGCAGCTTCACCCCGACAGGAGGCAATGAGCAGTTCTTC
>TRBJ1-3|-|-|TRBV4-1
CASSQATGLGASSGNTIYF
TGCGCCAGCAGCCAGGCGACCGGGTTGGGGGCGAGTTCTGGAAACACCATATATTTT
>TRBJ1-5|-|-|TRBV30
CAWRNKGGNQPQHF
TGTGCCTGGAGGAACAAGGGGGGGAATCAGCCCCAGCATTTT
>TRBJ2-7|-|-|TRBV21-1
CASSRDAVYEQYF
TGTGCCAGCAGCAGAGACGCGGTCTACGAGCAGTACTTC
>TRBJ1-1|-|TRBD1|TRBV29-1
CSVVGTGGLVSEAFF
TGCAGCGTAGTAGGGACAGGGGGCTTGGTTTCCGAAGCTTTCTTT
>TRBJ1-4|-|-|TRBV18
CASSPPGQGRELFF
TGTGCCAGCTCACCACCGGGGCAGGGGAGAGAACTGTTTTTT
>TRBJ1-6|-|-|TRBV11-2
CASSLRGSAGAFGGSPLHF
TGTGCCAGCAGCCTGAGGGGATCGGCAGGGGCTTTTGGGGGTTCACCCCTCCACTTT
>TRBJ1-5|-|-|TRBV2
CASSDFVGNQPQHF
TGTGCCAGCAGTGATTTTGTCGGCAATCAGCCCCAGCATTTT
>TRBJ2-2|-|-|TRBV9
CASSVGGNANTGELFF
TGTGCCAGCAGCGTGGGGGGTAACGCGAACACCGGGGAGCTGTTTTTT
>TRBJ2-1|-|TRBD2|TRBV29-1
CSVEPTSGSSYNEQFF
TGCAGCGTTGAACCGACTAGCGGGAGCTCCTACAATGAGCAGTTCTTC
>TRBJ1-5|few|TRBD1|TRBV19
CASSIDGQDYQPQHF
TGTGCCAGTAGTATTGATGGACAGGATTATCAGCCCCAGCATTTT
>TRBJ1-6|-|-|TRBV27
CASSPNFESSYNSPLHF
TGTGCCAGCAGTCCCAACTTCGAGAGCTCCTATAATTCACCCCTCCACTTT
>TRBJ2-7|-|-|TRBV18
CASSPKETGLTYEQYF
TGTGCCAGCTCACCTAAAGAAACAGGACTAACCTACGAGCAGTACTTC
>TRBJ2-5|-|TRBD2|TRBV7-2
CASSVRGAGGQETQYF
TGTGCCAGCAGCGTCCGGGGAGCGGGGGGGCAAGAGACCCAGTACTTC
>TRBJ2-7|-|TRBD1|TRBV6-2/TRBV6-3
CASSYNGQGVYEQYF
TGTGCCAGCAGTTATAACGGACAGGGGGTCTACGAGCAGTACTTC
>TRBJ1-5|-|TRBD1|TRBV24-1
CATSGGGQGPSNQPQHF
TGTGCCACCAGTGGGGGTGGACAGGGTCCTAGCAATCAGCCCCAGCATTTT